This passage covers 27 T cell receptor beta chains from one sample sequenced in a study of blood T cell repertoires in COVID-19. Profiled with immunoSEQ multiplex PCR; TCRdb holds only in-frame clones, not every one. The sample holds some 160,000 clones, roughly 91% seen once. Sequenced input: peripheral blood. The receptors shown here come from a man aged 45 to 65 who had recovered from COVID-19.

The CDR3 reads CASSPIQGGYEQYF. For the CDR3, the DNA is TGTGCCAGCTCACCAATACAGGGGGGCTACGAGCAGTACTTC. The chain is built from TRBV18 and TRBJ2-7, with 8 bases fitting TRBD1. Unmatched junction bases numbered 3, after V lost 2 bases and J lost 3 bases. The CDR3 consists of 14 residues. Germline V gives CDR1 KGHSH, CDR2 LQKENI.

The chain joins TRBV6-2 or TRBV6-3 to TRBJ2-7; 8 nucleotides align to TRBD1. Germline V gives CDR1 MNHEY, CDR2 SVGEGT. This CDR3 region has 15 residues. V lost 5 bases to trimming and J lost 5 bases; unmatched junction nucleotides: 11. CDR3 coding DNA: TGTGCCAGCAGTCCCAGGGGGCGGGCAAGGAACGAGCAGTACTTC. Protein sequence: CASSPRGRARNEQYF.

The J gene is TRBJ2-3, the V gene TRBV6-6, with D possibly TRBD2 on 6 matching bases. The CDR3 length is 12 residues. Germline-derived CDR1 and CDR2 are MNHNY and SVGAGI (reference sequence). Trimming took off 4 bases at V and 4 bases at J, with 6 bases between the two ends. The CDR3 sequence is CASSSGADTQYF. The CDR3 DNA reads as TGTGCCAGCAGTTCGGGAGCAGATACGCAGTATTTT.

The J gene is TRBJ2-7, the V gene TRBV18, with 10 bases that match TRBD2. V lost 3 bases, J lost 5 bases, and 7 bases stayed unmatched. This CDR3 contains 15 residues. The germline V gene encodes CDR1 KGHSH and CDR2 LQKENI. The CDR3: CASSPKTSGPNEQYF. The DNA for the CDR3 is TGTGCCAGCTCACCGAAGACTAGCGGGCCTAACGAGCAGTACTTC. The full variable domain, rest sourced from reference TRBV18 and TRBJ2-7, is NAGVMQNPRHLVRRRGQEARLRCSPMKGHSHVYWYRQLPEEGLKFMVYLQKENIIDESGMPKERFSAEFPKEGPSILRIQQVVRGDSAAYFCASSPKTSGPNEQYFGPGTRLTVT.

The chain uses TRBV7-2 and TRBJ2-1; D gene uncertain. The ends were cut back, 5 bases at V and 1 base at J, with 9 bases in the middle. CDR1 is SGHTA and CDR2 is FQGNSA in the germline V gene. This CDR3 comprises 14 residues. The CDR3 sequence: CASSPRGSYNEQFF. Here the CDR3 DNA reads TGTGCCAGCAGCCCCCGAGGTTCCTACAATGAGCAGTTCTTC.

This chain uses TRBV7-3 with TRBJ2-2; no reliable D call. Germline V gene sequence: CDR1 SGHTA, CDR2 FQGTGA. Trimming left V 5 bases short and J 6 bases short, with 10 bases between. CDR3 length: 13 amino acids. The CDR3 DNA is TGTGCCAGCAGCCGAAACGTAGCCGGGGAGCTGTTTTTT. Its protein product is CASSRNVAGELFF.

This rearrangement joins TRBV7-2 to TRBJ2-3, with 8 bases that match TRBD2. The germline V gene encodes CDR1 SGHTA and CDR2 FQGNSA. After removal of 3 bases from V and 3 bases from J, the junction contained 5 bases not matched to a gene. This CDR3 has 15 amino acids. The CDR3 loop reads CASSFQRGRTDTQYF. The CDR3 DNA reads as TGTGCCAGCAGCTTTCAGCGGGGGAGGACAGATACGCAGTATTTT.

The chain carries TRBV4-1 and TRBJ1-2, with TRBD1 matching 7 bases. The V gene's germline CDR1 is MGHRA and CDR2 YSYEKL. The CDR3 totals 15 residues. V trimming: 1 base; J trimming: 3 bases; junction bases outside the gene matches: 5. The CDR3 region is CASSQVTGEDYGYTF. Here the CDR3 DNA reads TGCGCCAGCAGCCAAGTTACAGGGGAGGACTATGGCTACACCTTC.

The chain combines TRBV19 with TRBJ1-5, with TRBD1 as a possible D gene (6 bases). This CDR3 has 14 amino acids. CDR1 is LNHDA and CDR2 is SQIVND in the germline V gene (reference sequence). Trimming pared 7 bases from V and 4 bases from J, leaving 14 bases between. CDR3: CASKGERDNQPQHF. The CDR3 region has the DNA TGTGCCAGTAAGGGGGAAAGGGATAATCAGCCCCAGCATTTT.

The genes are TRBV28 and TRBJ2-1; 7 nucleotides line up with TRBD2. The CDR3 totals 16 residues. The junction had 18 bases not matched to a gene; V was cut back by 6 bases and J by 10 bases. Germline V CDR1 and CDR2: MDHEN, SYDVKM. In DNA form, the CDR3 reads TGTGCCAGCAGGCCTACCGGGACTAATAGGATCCGGGAGCAGTTCTTC. This gives the protein CASRPTGTNRIREQFF.

The genes are TRBV7-3 and TRBJ2-7; 15 positions agree with TRBD2. V lost 5 bases, J lost 4 bases, and 6 bases stayed unmatched. This CDR3 has 16 amino acids. Per germline, CDR1 SGHTA and CDR2 FQGTGA. The CDR3 DNA is TGTGCCAGCAGCCCCGGACTAGCGGGAGGGCGGTACGAGCAGTACTTC. The encoded protein is CASSPGLAGGRYEQYF.

The chain combines TRBV12-3 or TRBV12-4 with TRBJ1-2, with 9 bases fitting TRBD1. The trim removed 4 bases at V and 7 bases at J, leaving 4 bases unmatched. The CDR3 is made up of 13 amino acids. The CDR3 here is CASSSDRGGGYTF. CDR3 sequence (DNA): TGTGCCAGCAGTTCGGACAGGGGAGGTGGCTACACCTTC.

This chain uses TRBV15 with TRBJ2-7; D is ambiguous. The germline V gene encodes CDR1 LNHNV and CDR2 YYDKDF (reference sequence). CDR3 length: 14 amino acids. Between the trimmed V and J ends, which lost 0 bases and 1 base, there was a span of 7 bases. Here the CDR3 reads CATSREPRSYEQYF. The CDR3 DNA is TGTGCCACCAGCAGAGAGCCCAGGTCCTACGAGCAGTACTTC. Supplemented by reference TRBV15 and TRBJ2-7, the full variable domain reads DAMVIQNPRYQVTQFGKPVTLSCSQTLNHNVMYWYQQKSSQAPKLLFHYYDKDFNNEADTPDNFQSRRPNTSFCFLDIRSPGLGDTAMYLCATSREPRSYEQYFGPGTRLTVT.

This clone has just one count. The genes are TRBV9 and TRBJ2-7; TRBD2 aligns across 15 bases. Germline CDR1 is SGDLS and CDR2 is YYNGEE. V shed 0 bases, J shed 1 base, and the junction held 8 bases outside the gene matches. The CDR3 totals 19 residues. DNA for the CDR3: TGTGCCAGCAGCGTAGCCGTGGGGACTAGCGGGAGGACTTCCTACGAGCAGTACTTC. It specifies CASSVAVGTSGRTSYEQYF. Supplemented by reference TRBV9 and TRBJ2-7, the full variable domain reads DSGVTQTPKHLITATGQRVTLRCSPRSGDLSVYWYQQSLDQGLQFLIQYYNGEERAKGNILERFSAQQFPDLHSELNLSSLELGDSALYFCASSVAVGTSGRTSYEQYFGPGTRLTVT.

The chain uses TRBV10-1 and TRBJ2-7; D perhaps matches TRBD2 (6 bases). Germline V lookup: CDR1 WNHNN, CDR2 SYGVQD (reference sequence). CDR3 length: 15 residues. Trimming shortened V by 6 bases and J by 2 bases, and 17 bases separated the two germline ends. The CDR3 loop reads CASSIPGLTAYEQYF. The CDR3 DNA sequence: TGCGCCAGCAGCATACCGGGACTTACGGCCTACGAGCAGTACTTC.

The chain combines TRBV7-9 with TRBJ1-2; maybe TRBD1 (5 bases). This CDR3 region has 15 residues. In germline, CDR1 is SEHNR, CDR2 FQNEAQ (reference sequence). V shed 0 bases and J shed 6 bases, with 14 bases lying between them. The CDR3 nucleotides read TGTGCCAGCAGCTTAGCACCGGCTCAAGGGGATGGCTACACCTTC. Its translation: CASSLAPAQGDGYTF.

This chain connects TRBV7-2 to TRBJ1-4; 9 bases map to TRBD1. This CDR3 is 14 amino acids long. The trim removed 7 bases at V and 8 bases at J, leaving 8 bases unmatched. Germline CDR1 SGHTA, CDR2 FQGNSA. CDR3 sequence (DNA): TGTGCCAGCAAGATAGACAGGGGGGGAGAAAAACTGTTTTTT. It is translated as CASKIDRGGEKLFF.

J is TRBJ2-2 and V is TRBV19, with 7 bases matching TRBD2. CDR3 length: 16 residues. The trim removed 3 bases at V and 2 bases at J, leaving 6 bases unmatched. Looked up from germline, CDR1 is LNHDA and CDR2 is SQIVND (reference sequence). CDR3 in DNA: TGTGCCAGTAGTATTTTGGCTAGCGGTAACACCGGGGAGCTGTTTTTT. It translates to CASSILASGNTGELFF.

The rearrangement uses TRBV19 and TRBJ2-3; 8 bases match TRBD1. V shed 8 bases, J shed 4 bases, and the junction held 5 bases outside the gene matches. There are 13 residues in the CDR3. CDR1 and CDR2 from the germline V gene are LNHDA and SQIVND (reference sequence). Here the CDR3 DNA reads TGTGCCAGTCGGACAGGGTGGGCAGATACGCAGTATTTT. This translates into CASRTGWADTQYF.

The J gene is TRBJ2-2, the V gene TRBV7-6; TRBD2 aligns across 9 bases. Germline V gene lookup returns CDR1 SGHVS and CDR2 FNYEAQ. V lost 5 bases, J lost 6 bases, and 10 bases stayed unmatched. CDR3 length: 16 amino acids. The CDR3 loop reads CASSRASGTSPGELFF. The DNA for the CDR3 is TGTGCCAGCAGCCGTGCGAGCGGGACTAGCCCCGGGGAGCTGTTTTTT.

The CDR3 loop is CASSDSGLYNEQFF. CDR3 DNA sequence: TGTGCCAGCAGTGACTCGGGACTCTACAATGAGCAGTTCTTC. The chain couples TRBV6-4 to TRBJ2-1, with a tentative D call TRBD2 (6 bases). V lost 0 bases and J 3 bases, leaving 6 bases between the germline ends. The length of the CDR3 is 14 residues. Per germline, CDR1 MRHNA and CDR2 SNTAGT.

J is TRBJ1-3 and V is TRBV21-1; the DNA was not used to check the table's D call, TRBD1. TRBV21-1 constitutes a pseudogene. The CDR3 is 16 residues long. DNA of the CDR3: TGTGCCAGCAGCAAAGCTTCGGACAGGGAGGGAAACACCATATATTTT. Translation: CASSKASDREGNTIYF.

In this sample, this clone turned up once. This chain connects TRBV28 to TRBJ2-1; D may be TRBD1 (6 bases). The germline V and J ends were trimmed by 5 bases and 4 bases, with 15 bases remaining between them. Per germline, CDR1 MDHEN and CDR2 SYDVKM. This CDR3 has 15 residues. This CDR3 is CASSELGQPYNEQFF. The CDR3 DNA is TGTGCCAGCAGTGAACTAGGACAGCCTTACAATGAGCAGTTCTTC.

This rearrangement joins TRBV5-6 to TRBJ1-2, with D tentatively TRBD1 (6 bases). The ends were cut back, 0 bases at V and 3 bases at J, with 15 bases in the middle. Per germline, CDR1 SGHDT and CDR2 YYEEEE. This CDR3 has 16 residues. The DNA of the CDR3 is TGTGCCAGCAGCTTGGTTAGTACAGGGCCGGACTATGGCTACACCTTC. Translating it yields CASSLVSTGPDYGYTF. Looking up the rest from reference TRBV5-6 and TRBJ1-2 gives the full variable domain: DAGVTQSPTHLIKTRGQQVTLRCSPKSGHDTVSWYQQALGQGPQFIFQYYEEEERQRGNFPDRFSGHQFPNYSSELNVNALLLGDSALYLCASSLVSTGPDYGYTFGSGTRLTVV.

The rearrangement links TRBV19 to TRBJ1-1; D is uncertain. Germline CDR1 and CDR2: LNHDA and SQIVND (reference sequence). The CDR3 totals 13 residues. V was cut by 1 base and J by 3 bases, with 6 bases left in between. CDR3 amino acids: CASSIASDTEAFF. CDR3 nucleotides: TGTGCCAGTAGTATAGCCTCTGACACTGAAGCTTTCTTT. Filled out from reference TRBV19 and TRBJ1-1, the complete variable domain reads DGGITQSPKYLFRKEGQNVTLSCEQNLNHDAMYWYRQDPGQGLRLIYYSQIVNDFQKGDIAEGYSVSREKKESFPLTVTSAQKNPTAFYLCASSIASDTEAFFGQGTRLTVV.

CDR3 in DNA: TGTGCCAGCACCGACCGGTCGACAGGGAGTGGCTACACCTTC. Translation gives CASTDRSTGSGYTF. The chain recombines TRBV2 with TRBJ1-2; 7 bases agree with TRBD1. Losses at the gene ends were 7 bases for V and 7 bases for J; bases not matched to a gene: 12. In germline, CDR1 is SNHLY, CDR2 FYNNEI. The CDR3 covers 14 residues.

The chain links TRBV7-9 to TRBJ1-4, with D unclear. Trimming left V 5 bases short and J 7 bases short, with 14 bases between. Germline V CDR1 and CDR2: SEHNR, FQNEAQ (reference sequence). The CDR3 has 14 amino acids. DNA of the CDR3: TGTGCCAGCAGCCCGCTCGGAGGAGGTGAAAAACTGTTTTTT. Residues: CASSPLGGGEKLFF.